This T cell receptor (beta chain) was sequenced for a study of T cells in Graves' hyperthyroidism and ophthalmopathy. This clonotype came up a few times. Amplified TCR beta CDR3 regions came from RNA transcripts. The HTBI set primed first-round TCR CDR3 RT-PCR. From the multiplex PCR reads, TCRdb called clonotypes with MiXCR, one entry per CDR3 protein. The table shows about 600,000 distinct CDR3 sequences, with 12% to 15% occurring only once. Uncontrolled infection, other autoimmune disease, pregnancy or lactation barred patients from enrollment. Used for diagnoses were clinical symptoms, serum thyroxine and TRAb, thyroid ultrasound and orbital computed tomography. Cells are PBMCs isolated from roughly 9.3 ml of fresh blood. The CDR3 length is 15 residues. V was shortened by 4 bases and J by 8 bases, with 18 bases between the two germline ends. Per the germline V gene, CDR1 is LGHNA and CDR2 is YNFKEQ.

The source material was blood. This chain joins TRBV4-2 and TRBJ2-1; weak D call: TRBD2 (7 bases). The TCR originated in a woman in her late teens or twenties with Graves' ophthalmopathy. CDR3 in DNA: TGTGCCAGCAGCCCTCAGGGGAGGGCCGGCGATGAGCAGTTCTTC. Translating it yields CASSPQGRAGDEQFF.